This T cell receptor (beta chain) was obtained from a study of beta chain features in type 1 diabetes. Study findings and constraints: An over-representation of cells with high TCR expression could result from cDNA sequencing. All four CD4+ subsets of Type 1 diabetes patients contained TCRB CDR3s that were moderately but significantly shorter. Fewer junction insertions and more nucleotide deletions appeared in type 1 diabetes patients.

CD45RO/CCR7/CD25/CD127/CD95/CD27 staining was used to isolate CD4+ naive, central memory, regulatory and stem cell-like memory cells by sorting. On this clone: Its antigen is not known.

Germline CDR1 reads SGHRS; CDR2 reads YFSETQ. This CDR3 is 14 amino acids long. V was cut by 0 bases and J by 7 bases, with 11 bases left in between. The entirety of the isolated RNA underwent reverse transcription, so expressed TCRB transcripts were sequenced. Only in-frame clones appear in the TCRdb table, and some are missing; sequencing was by immunoSEQ multiplex PCR. The data show some 100,000 clones, 40% seen once. The chain uses TRBV5-1 and TRBJ1-5; D perhaps matches TRBD1 (5 bases). The sequence derives from a woman aged 18 to 35 in good health. Source material: stem cell memory CD4+ T cells from blood. CDR3 sequence reads: CASSLERGGQPQHF. The CDR3 DNA reads as TGCGCCAGCAGCTTGGAGAGGGGAGGGCAGCCCCAGCATTTT.